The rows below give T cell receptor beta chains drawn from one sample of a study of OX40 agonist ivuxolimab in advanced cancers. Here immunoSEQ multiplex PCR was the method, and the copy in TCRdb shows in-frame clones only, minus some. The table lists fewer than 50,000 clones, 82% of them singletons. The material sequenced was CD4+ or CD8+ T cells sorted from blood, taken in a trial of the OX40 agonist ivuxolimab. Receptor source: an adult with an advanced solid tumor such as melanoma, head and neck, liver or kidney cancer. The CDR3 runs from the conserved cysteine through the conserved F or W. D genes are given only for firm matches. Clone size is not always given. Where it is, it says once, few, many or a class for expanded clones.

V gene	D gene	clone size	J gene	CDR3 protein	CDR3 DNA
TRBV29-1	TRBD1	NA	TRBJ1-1	CSVLRTGVQEAFF	TGCAGCGTTCTTAGGACAGGGGTACAGGAAGCTTTCTTT
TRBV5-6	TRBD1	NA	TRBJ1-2	CASSATGTEVWGGYGYTF	TGTGCCAGCAGCGCGACCGGGACAGAGGTCTGGGGGGGCTATGGCTACACCTTC
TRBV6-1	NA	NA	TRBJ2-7	CASSLVNEQYF	TGTGCCAGCAGCCTGGTAAACGAGCAGTACTTC
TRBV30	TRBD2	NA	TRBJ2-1	CAWSELAGYFNEQFF	TGTGCCTGGAGTGAGCTAGCGGGATACTTCAATGAGCAGTTCTTC
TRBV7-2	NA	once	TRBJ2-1	CASSLGLKPNLVDEQFF	TGTGCCAGCAGCCTAGGACTAAAACCCAACCTGGTGGATGAGCAGTTCTTC
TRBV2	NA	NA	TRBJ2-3	CASRGGLTTDTQYF	TGTGCCAGCAGGGGGGGACTTACCACAGATACGCAGTATTTT
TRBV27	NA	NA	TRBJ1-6	CASLDKGTYNSPLHF	TGTGCCAGCCTCGACAAGGGGACCTATAATTCACCCCTCCACTTT
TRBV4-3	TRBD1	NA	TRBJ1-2	CASSQDQGQGAFGYTF	TGCGCCAGCAGCCAAGATCAAGGACAGGGGGCGTTTGGCTACACCTTC
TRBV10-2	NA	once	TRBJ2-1	CASSESMAVEQFF	TGCGCCAGCAGTGAGTCGATGGCAGTCGAGCAGTTCTTC
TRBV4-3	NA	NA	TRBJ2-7	CASSQDLGNYEQYF	TGCGCCAGCAGCCAAGATCTAGGCAACTACGAGCAGTACTTC
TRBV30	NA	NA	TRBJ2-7	CALATGFSYEQYF	TGTGCCTTGGCTACGGGGTTCTCCTACGAGCAGTACTTC
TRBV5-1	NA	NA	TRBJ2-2	CASSLDVGGELFF	TGCGCCAGCAGCTTGGACGTCGGCGGGGAGCTGTTTTTT
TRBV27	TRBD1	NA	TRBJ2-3	CASSDRGTDTQYF	TGTGCCAGCAGCGACAGGGGCACAGATACGCAGTATTTT
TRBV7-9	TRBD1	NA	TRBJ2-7	CASSRWTGAYYEQYF	TGTGCCAGCAGCCGCTGGACAGGGGCTTACTACGAGCAGTACTTC
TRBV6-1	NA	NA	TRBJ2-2	CASSGPLSGELFF	TGTGCCAGCAGTGGTCCCTTGTCCGGGGAGCTGTTTTTT